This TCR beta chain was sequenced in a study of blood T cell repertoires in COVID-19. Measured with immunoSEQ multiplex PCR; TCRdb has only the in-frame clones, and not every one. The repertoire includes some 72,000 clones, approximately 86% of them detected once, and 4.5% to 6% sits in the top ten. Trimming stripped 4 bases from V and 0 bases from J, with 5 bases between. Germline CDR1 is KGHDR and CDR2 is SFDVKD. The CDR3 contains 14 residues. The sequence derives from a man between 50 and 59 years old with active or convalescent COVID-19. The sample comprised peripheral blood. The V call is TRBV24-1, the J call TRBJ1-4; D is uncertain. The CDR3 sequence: CATSESATNEKLFF. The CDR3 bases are TGTGCCACCAGTGAGTCCGCAACTAATGAAAAACTGTTTTTT.